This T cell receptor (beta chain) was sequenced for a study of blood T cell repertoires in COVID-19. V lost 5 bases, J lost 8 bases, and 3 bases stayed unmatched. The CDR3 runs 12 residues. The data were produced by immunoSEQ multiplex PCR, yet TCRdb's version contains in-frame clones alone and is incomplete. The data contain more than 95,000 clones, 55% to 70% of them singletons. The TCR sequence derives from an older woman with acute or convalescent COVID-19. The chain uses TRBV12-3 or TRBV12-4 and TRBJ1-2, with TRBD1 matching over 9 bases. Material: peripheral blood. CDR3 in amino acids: CASSAGQGGYTF. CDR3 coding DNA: TGTGCCAGCAGTGCGGGACAGGGAGGCTACACCTTC.